This T cell receptor beta chain was identified during a study of OX40 agonist ivuxolimab in advanced cancers. The timepoints at which blood was sampled were baseline, cycle 4 day 1, and cycle 7 day 1. Overall study results and limits: Compared with others, partial responders at 0.1-3.0 mg/kg displayed clonal expansion among the lowest.

This CDR3 is built from 12 residues. The germline V gene encodes CDR1 SGHDT and CDR2 YYEEEE. V was cut by 1 base and J by 7 bases, with 6 bases left in between. TCRdb's copy holds only in-frame clones and misses some; the assay was immunoSEQ multiplex PCR. In the table there are 50,000 to 70,000 clones, 80% to 95% of which are singletons. The count of this clone is one. Antigen: not known. This sequence was found in an adult with an advanced solid tumor such as melanoma, head and neck, liver or kidney cancer. Sequences were derived from CD4+ or CD8+ T cells sorted from blood, sampled in a trial of the OX40 agonist ivuxolimab. The genes are TRBV5-6 and TRBJ1-5, with no clear D. The CDR3 DNA reads TGTGCCAGCAGCTTGAGAGACCAGCCCCAGCATTTT. It codes for CASSLRDQPQHF.